This T cell receptor (beta chain) is from a study of beta chain features in type 1 diabetes. Every isolated RNA sample was fully reverse transcribed, so sequencing captured expressed TCRB transcripts. The repertoire was sequenced with immunoSEQ multiplex PCR; TCRdb's copy has only in-frame clones and lacks some. The sample holds about 150,000 clones, roughly 10% seen once. This clone occurred a few times. The sequence derives from a man aged 18 to 30 in good health. The sequenced sample consisted of central memory CD4+ T cells from blood.

CDR3 bases: TGTGCCAGTAGTGACAGGGGTCGTCAGCCCCAGCATTTT. This codes for CASSDRGRQPQHF. This rearrangement joins TRBV19 to TRBJ1-5, with 8 nucleotides matching TRBD1. V lost 5 bases to trimming and J lost 6 bases; unmatched junction nucleotides: 3. Germline V gene lookup returns CDR1 LNHDA and CDR2 SQIVND (reference sequence). The CDR3 sequence is 13 residues long.